The 21 T cell receptor beta chains reported below all come from one sample, sequenced in a study of OX40 agonist ivuxolimab in advanced cancers. TCRdb keeps only in-frame clones here, not all; method: immunoSEQ multiplex PCR. This table has about 42,000 clones, under 90% appearing once. Sequences were derived from CD4+ or CD8+ T cells sorted from blood, sampled in a trial of the OX40 agonist ivuxolimab. These TCRs come from an adult with an advanced solid tumor such as melanoma, head and neck, liver or kidney cancer.

The V and J genes are TRBV4-2 and TRBJ1-2, with 7 positions matching TRBD1. The germline gives CDR1 LGHNA, CDR2 YNFKEQ. Trimming cost V 1 base and J 4 bases; bases outside gene matches: 6. This CDR3 spans 15 amino acids. The CDR3 sequence is CASSQGWTGGYGYTF. In DNA form, the CDR3 reads TGTGCCAGCAGCCAAGGATGGACAGGAGGCTATGGCTACACCTTC.

The chain employs TRBV7-9 and TRBJ1-1, with D possibly being TRBD1 (6 bases). Per the germline V gene, CDR1 is SEHNR and CDR2 is FQNEAQ (reference sequence). CDR3 length: 15 amino acids. The V gene lost 4 bases and the J gene lost 0 bases, with 12 bases spanning the gap. This CDR3 is CASSSQGVMNTEAFF. The CDR3 nucleotides read TGTGCCAGCAGCTCACAGGGAGTTATGAACACTGAAGCTTTCTTT.

This chain uses TRBV25-1 with TRBJ1-3; 9 bases fit TRBD1. This CDR3 is built from 14 residues. After removal of 4 bases from V and 8 bases from J, the junction contained 6 bases not matched to a gene. Germline V CDR1 and CDR2: MGHDK, SYGVNS. In DNA form, the CDR3 reads TGTGCCAGCAGTGCGTTGACAGGGGGAGACACCATATATTTT. This sequence encodes CASSALTGGDTIYF.

The CDR3 region has the DNA TGTGCCAGCAGCTTAGTGGGATTGAGCAATCAGCCCCAGCATTTT. This encodes CASSLVGLSNQPQHF. The V gene is TRBV7-8, the J gene TRBJ1-5, with D unresolved. The CDR3 length is 15 residues. Germline CDR1 is SGHVS and CDR2 is FQNEAQ. V shed 1 base and J shed 1 base, with 8 bases lying between them.

The chain carries TRBV2 and TRBJ2-1, with D uncertain. The CDR3 extends over 11 amino acids. Trimming removed 5 bases at V and 9 bases at J, with 8 bases between. CDR1 is SNHLY, CDR2 FYNNEI, per germline. The chain's CDR3 is CASSFEVEQFF. CDR3 nucleotides: TGTGCCAGCAGTTTCGAGGTTGAGCAGTTCTTC.

The chain uses TRBV6-5 and TRBJ2-5, with TRBD2 as a possible D gene (5 bases). CDR1 is MNHEY and CDR2 is SVGAGI in the germline V gene. The CDR3 contains 12 residues. With 5 bases removed from V and 5 bases from J, the gap between germline ends came to 9 bases. The CDR3 loop reads CASSTPGETQYF. In nucleotides, the CDR3 is TGTGCCAGCAGTACCCCGGGGGAGACCCAGTACTTC.

This chain links TRBV11-2 with TRBJ2-7; D is unclear. Germline loops: CDR1 SGHAT, CDR2 FQNNGV. The CDR3 has 13 amino acids. Trimming stripped 3 bases from V and 6 bases from J, with 12 bases between. CDR3 sequence (DNA): TGTGCCAGCAGCTTTCACACGACGGGCGAGCAGTACTTC. Translated, it gives CASSFHTTGEQYF.

The chain links TRBV5-5 to TRBJ1-2; D is undetermined. The CDR3 loop spans 15 amino acids. The germline gives CDR1 SGHKS, CDR2 YYEKEE (reference sequence). V was clipped by 1 base and J by 2 bases, with 12 bases between them. CDR3 bases: TGTGCCAGCAGCTTGAGCGGTCAGACCAACTATGGCTACACCTTC. Encoded protein: CASSLSGQTNYGYTF.

The CDR3 is CAWSVGGNYEQYF. Written as DNA, the CDR3 is TGTGCCTGGAGTGTAGGGGGTAACTACGAGCAGTACTTC. V and J are TRBV30 and TRBJ2-7; D possibly corresponds to TRBD1 (6 bases). Trimming pared 0 bases from V and 3 bases from J, leaving 9 bases between. The CDR3 length is 13 residues. CDR1 is GTSNPN and CDR2 is SVGIG in the germline V gene (reference sequence). Looking up the rest from reference TRBV30 and TRBJ2-7 gives the full variable domain: SQTIHQWPATLVQPVGSPLSLECTVEGTSNPNLYWYRQAAGRGLQLLFYSVGIGQISSEVPQNLSASRPQDRQFILSSKKLLLSDSGFYLCAWSVGGNYEQYFGPGTRLTVT.

This chain joins TRBV7-2 and TRBJ1-4; D is undetermined. Germline CDR1 and CDR2: SGHTA and FQGNSA. This CDR3 is 15 amino acids long. V lost 2 bases and J 4 bases, leaving 11 bases between the germline ends. CDR3 loop: CASSLRTALNEKLFF. CDR3 bases: TGTGCCAGCAGCTTAAGGACGGCACTTAATGAAAAACTGTTTTTT.

The CDR3 is CASSFAGHYEQYF. DNA of the CDR3: TGTGCCAGCAGCTTCGCAGGGCATTACGAGCAGTACTTC. The genes are TRBV7-6 and TRBJ2-7; D might be TRBD1 (5 bases). The ends were cut back, 3 bases at V and 4 bases at J, with 10 bases in the middle. Germline-derived CDR1 and CDR2 are SGHVS and FNYEAQ. This CDR3 spans 13 amino acids.

This chain uses TRBV2 with TRBJ2-7, with D possibly matching TRBD2 (5 bases). This CDR3 contains 13 residues. CDR1 is SNHLY and CDR2 is FYNNEI in the germline V gene. V lost 11 bases, J lost 2 bases, and 16 bases lay in between. The CDR3 DNA reads as TGTGCCTGCATACCTCGGGATACCTACGAGCAGTACTTC. Protein sequence: CACIPRDTYEQYF.

V usage is TRBV5-1 and J usage is TRBJ1-3; 7 bases are a match to TRBD1. CDR3 length equals 15 residues. Per germline, CDR1 SGHRS and CDR2 YFSETQ. V lost 1 base, J lost 0 bases, and 1 base stayed unmatched. CDR3: CASSLPGGSGNTIYF. CDR3 coding DNA: TGCGCCAGCAGCTTGCCAGGGGGCTCTGGAAACACCATATATTTT.

This chain's CDR3 is CASGGVRQPQHF. The CDR3 DNA follows: TGTGCCAGCGGAGGGGTGAGACAGCCCCAGCATTTT. This chain joins TRBV28 and TRBJ1-5; D may be TRBD1 (5 bases). The V gene lost 8 bases and the J gene lost 7 bases, with 12 bases spanning the gap. CDR3 length: 12 amino acids. Germline CDR1 and CDR2: MDHEN and SYDVKM. Filled out from reference TRBV28 and TRBJ1-5, the complete variable domain reads DVKVTQSSRYLVKRTGEKVFLECVQDMDHENMFWYRQDPGLGLRLIYFSYDVKMKEKGDIPEGYSVSREKKERFSLILESASTNQTSMYLCASGGVRQPQHFGDGTRLSIL.

V usage is TRBV6-1 and J usage is TRBJ2-1; D perhaps matches TRBD2 (6 bases). The germline gives CDR1 MNHNS, CDR2 SASEGT. This CDR3 is built from 15 residues. V lost 7 bases and J 0 bases, leaving 13 bases between the germline ends. The CDR3 loop is CASIGSPNSYNEQFF. The CDR3 DNA is TGTGCCAGCATCGGGAGCCCTAACTCCTACAATGAGCAGTTCTTC.

V and J are TRBV5-1 and TRBJ2-5; D may match TRBD1 or TRBD2 (6 bases each). The CDR3 runs to 15 residues. The germline CDR1 and CDR2 sequences are SGHRS and YFSETQ. V dropped 1 base and J dropped 4 bases, with 14 bases sitting between them. The CDR3 here is CASSLQGGSGETQYF. Here the CDR3 DNA reads TGCGCCAGCAGCTTGCAAGGGGGGAGCGGAGAGACCCAGTACTTC. Together with reference TRBV5-1 and TRBJ2-5, the CDR3 gives the full variable domain: KAGVTQTPRYLIKTRGQQVTLSCSPISGHRSVSWYQQTPGQGLQFLFEYFSETQRNKGNFPGRFSGRQFSNSRSEMNVSTLELGDSALYLCASSLQGGSGETQYFGPGTRLLVL.

This clone has a handful of counts. The chain joins TRBV5-4 to TRBJ2-3, with TRBD2 identical over 7 bases. CDR1 is SGHNT, CDR2 YYREEE, per germline (reference sequence). V lost 0 bases to trimming and J lost 4 bases; unmatched junction nucleotides: 2. The CDR3 has 14 amino acids. For the CDR3, the DNA is TGTGCCAGCAGCTTGGATGGGGGGGCAGATACGCAGTATTTT. This codes for CASSLDGGADTQYF.

A few counts support this clone. The rearrangement joins TRBV5-7 to TRBJ2-7, with unresolved D. TRBV5-7 is annotated as an ORF whose role is uncertain. V was shortened by 0 bases and J by 2 bases, with 9 bases between the two germline ends. The CDR3 runs 14 residues. CDR3 nucleotide sequence: TGTGCCAGCAGCTTGGAAGGCATCACCTACGAGCAGTACTTC. This codes for CASSLEGITYEQYF.

The chain carries TRBV6-5 and TRBJ1-2; perhaps TRBD1 as D (5 bases). CDR3 length equals 12 residues. The germline V gene encodes CDR1 MNHEY and CDR2 SVGAGI. The V and J ends lost 9 bases and 2 bases respectively, with 10 bases between them. For the CDR3, the DNA is TGTGCCAGTAAACGGGGGAACTATGGCTACACCTTC. Its translation is CASKRGNYGYTF.

This sequence joins TRBV6-6 and TRBJ1-4; D remains ambiguous. V gave up 11 bases and J gave up 5 bases, with 9 bases separating them. There are 11 residues in the CDR3. CDR1 and CDR2 from the germline V gene are MNHNY and SVGAGI (reference sequence). CDR3 sequence: CASGENEKLFF. The DNA for the CDR3 is TGTGCCTCTGGGGAGAATGAAAAACTGTTTTTT.

The V and J genes are TRBV6-1 and TRBJ2-1, with TRBD1 matching over 9 bases. The CDR3 loop spans 15 amino acids. The germline gives CDR1 MNHNS, CDR2 SASEGT. V was pared by 2 bases and J by 6 bases, with 5 bases of the junction left unmatched. CDR3 sequence (DNA): TGTGCCAGCAGTGAATGGGCGACAGGGGGCAATGAGCAGTTCTTC. Its protein is CASSEWATGGNEQFF.